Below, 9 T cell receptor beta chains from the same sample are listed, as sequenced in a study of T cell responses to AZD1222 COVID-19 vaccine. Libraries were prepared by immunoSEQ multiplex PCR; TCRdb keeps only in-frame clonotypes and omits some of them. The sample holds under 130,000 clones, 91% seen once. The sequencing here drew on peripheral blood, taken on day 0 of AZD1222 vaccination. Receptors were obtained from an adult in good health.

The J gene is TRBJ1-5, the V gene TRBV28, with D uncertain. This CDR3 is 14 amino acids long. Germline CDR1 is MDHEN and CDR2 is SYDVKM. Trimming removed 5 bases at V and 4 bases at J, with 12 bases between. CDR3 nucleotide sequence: TGTGCCAGCAGTCCCACCAGGTCTAATCAGCCCCAGCATTTT. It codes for CASSPTRSNQPQHF.

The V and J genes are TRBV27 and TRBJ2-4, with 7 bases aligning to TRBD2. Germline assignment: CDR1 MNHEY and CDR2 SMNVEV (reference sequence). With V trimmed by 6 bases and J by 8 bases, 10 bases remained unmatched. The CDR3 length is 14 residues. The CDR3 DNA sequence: TGTGCCAGCAGGAAAAAGGGTGGGGGGGACATTCAGTACTTC. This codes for CASRKKGGGDIQYF.

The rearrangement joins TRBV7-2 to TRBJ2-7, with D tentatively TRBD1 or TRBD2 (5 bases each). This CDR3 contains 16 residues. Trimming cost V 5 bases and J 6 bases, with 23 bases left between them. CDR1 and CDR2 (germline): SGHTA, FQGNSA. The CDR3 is CASSGTPGTNLPEQYF. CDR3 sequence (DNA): TGTGCCAGCAGCGGAACCCCCGGGACCAACCTCCCCGAGCAGTACTTC.

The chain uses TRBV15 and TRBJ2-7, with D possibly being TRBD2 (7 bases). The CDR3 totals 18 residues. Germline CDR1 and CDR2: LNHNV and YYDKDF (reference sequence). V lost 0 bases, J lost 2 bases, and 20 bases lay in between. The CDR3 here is CATSRERGGLEPTYEQYF. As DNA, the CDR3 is TGTGCCACCAGCAGAGAGAGGGGGGGACTCGAGCCTACCTACGAGCAGTACTTC.

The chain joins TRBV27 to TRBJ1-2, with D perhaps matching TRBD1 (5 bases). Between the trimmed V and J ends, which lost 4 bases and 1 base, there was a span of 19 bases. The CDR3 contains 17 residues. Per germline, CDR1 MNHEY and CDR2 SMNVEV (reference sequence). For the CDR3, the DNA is TGTGCCAGCAGTTCGACCCACTTAGACAGTGTTAACTATGGCTACACCTTC. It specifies CASSSTHLDSVNYGYTF.

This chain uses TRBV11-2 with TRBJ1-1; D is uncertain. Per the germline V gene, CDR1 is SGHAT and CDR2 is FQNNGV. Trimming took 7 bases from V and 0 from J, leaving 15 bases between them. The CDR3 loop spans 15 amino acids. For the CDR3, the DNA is TGTGCCAGCACCCCAGGTGCGAGGGTGAACACTGAAGCTTTCTTT. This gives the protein CASTPGARVNTEAFF.

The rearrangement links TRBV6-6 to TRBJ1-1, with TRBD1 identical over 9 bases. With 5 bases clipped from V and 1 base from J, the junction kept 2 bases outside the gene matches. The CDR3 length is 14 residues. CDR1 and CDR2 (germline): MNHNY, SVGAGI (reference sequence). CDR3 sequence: CASSTGQGNTEAFF. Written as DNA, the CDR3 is TGTGCCAGCAGTACGGGACAGGGGAACACTGAAGCTTTCTTT.

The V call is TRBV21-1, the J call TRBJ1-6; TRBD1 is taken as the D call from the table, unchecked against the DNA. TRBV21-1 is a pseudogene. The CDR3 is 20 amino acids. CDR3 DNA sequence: TGTGCCAGCAGTATTTTAGGACAGGGGGCATGTAAAAGGTGTGTTTCACCCCTCCACTTT. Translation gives CASSILGQGACKRCVSPLHF.

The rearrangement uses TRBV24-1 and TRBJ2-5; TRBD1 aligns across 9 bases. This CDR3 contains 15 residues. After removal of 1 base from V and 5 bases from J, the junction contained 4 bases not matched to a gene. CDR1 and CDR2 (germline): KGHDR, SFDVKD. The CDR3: CATSDFRDRAETQYF. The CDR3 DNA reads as TGTGCCACCAGTGATTTCCGGGACAGGGCTGAGACCCAGTACTTC.